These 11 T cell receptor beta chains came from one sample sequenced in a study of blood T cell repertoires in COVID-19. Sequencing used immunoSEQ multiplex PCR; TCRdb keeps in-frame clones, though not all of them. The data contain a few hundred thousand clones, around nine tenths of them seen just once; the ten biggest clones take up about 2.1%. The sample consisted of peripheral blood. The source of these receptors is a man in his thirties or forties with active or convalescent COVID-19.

The CDR3 sequence: CASSQDSGTSNEQFF. The CDR3 nucleotides read TGCGCCAGCAGCCAAGATAGCGGGACCAGCAATGAGCAGTTCTTC. The gene calls are TRBV4-1 and TRBJ2-1, with TRBD2 matching 8 bases. The CDR3 length is 15 residues. CDR1 is MGHRA and CDR2 is YSYEKL in the germline V gene. J was trimmed by 6 bases and V by 0 bases; bases with no gene match: 4.

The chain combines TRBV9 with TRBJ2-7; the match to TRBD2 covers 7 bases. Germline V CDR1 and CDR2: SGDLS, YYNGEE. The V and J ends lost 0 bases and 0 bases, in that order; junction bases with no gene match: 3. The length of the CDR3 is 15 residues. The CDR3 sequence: CASSVDPSGSYEQYF. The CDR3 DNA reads TGTGCCAGCAGCGTAGACCCTAGCGGCTCCTACGAGCAGTACTTC.

The CDR3 DNA sequence: TGTGCCAGCAGGACAGGTTGGCCGCAGTTCTTC. Translated, it gives CASRTGWPQFF. The rearrangement links TRBV12-3 or TRBV12-4 to TRBJ2-1, with D tentatively TRBD1 (6 bases). With 6 bases removed from V and 12 bases from J, the gap between germline ends came to 12 bases. The CDR3 contains 11 residues.

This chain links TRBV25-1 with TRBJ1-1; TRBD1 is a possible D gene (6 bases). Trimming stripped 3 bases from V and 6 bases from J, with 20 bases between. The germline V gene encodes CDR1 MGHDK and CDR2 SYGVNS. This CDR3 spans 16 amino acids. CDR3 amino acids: CASSDPEQGGSAEAFF. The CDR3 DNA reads TGTGCCAGCAGTGATCCCGAACAGGGCGGTAGCGCTGAAGCTTTCTTT.

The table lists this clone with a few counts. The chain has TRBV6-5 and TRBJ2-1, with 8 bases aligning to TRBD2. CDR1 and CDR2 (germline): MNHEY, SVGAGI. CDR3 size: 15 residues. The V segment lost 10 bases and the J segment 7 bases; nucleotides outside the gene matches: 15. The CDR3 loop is CAIVPLAGGGNEQFF. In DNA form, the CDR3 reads TGTGCCATCGTACCTCTCGCGGGGGGCGGGAATGAGCAGTTCTTC.

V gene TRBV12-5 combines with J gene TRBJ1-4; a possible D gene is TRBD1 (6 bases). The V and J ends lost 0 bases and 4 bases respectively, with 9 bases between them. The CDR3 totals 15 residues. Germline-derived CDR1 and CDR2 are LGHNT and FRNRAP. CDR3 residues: CASGLVQGNNEKLFF. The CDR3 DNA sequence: TGTGCTAGTGGTTTGGTACAGGGAAATAATGAAAAACTGTTTTTT.

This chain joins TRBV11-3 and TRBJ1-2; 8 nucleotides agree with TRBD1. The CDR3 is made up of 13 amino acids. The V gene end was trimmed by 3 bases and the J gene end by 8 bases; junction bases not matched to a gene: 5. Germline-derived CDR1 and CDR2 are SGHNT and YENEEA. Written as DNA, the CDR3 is TGTGCCAGCAGCTTTTCAGGGGGCTCGGGCTACACCTTC. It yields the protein CASSFSGGSGYTF.

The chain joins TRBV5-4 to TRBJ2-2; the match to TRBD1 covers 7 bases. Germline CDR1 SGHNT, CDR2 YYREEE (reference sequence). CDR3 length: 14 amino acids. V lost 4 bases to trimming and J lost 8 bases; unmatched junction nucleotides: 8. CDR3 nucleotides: TGTGCCAGCAGCCAAGGGGACAGTTCAGGGGAGCTGTTTTTT. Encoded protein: CASSQGDSSGELFF.

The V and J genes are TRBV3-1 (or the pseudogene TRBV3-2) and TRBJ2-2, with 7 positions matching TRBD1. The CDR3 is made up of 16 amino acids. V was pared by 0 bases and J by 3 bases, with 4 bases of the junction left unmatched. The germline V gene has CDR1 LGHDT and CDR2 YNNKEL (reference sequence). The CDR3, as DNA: TGTGCCAGCAGCCAAGAGAGGGACAGATACACCGGGGAGCTGTTTTTT. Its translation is CASSQERDRYTGELFF.

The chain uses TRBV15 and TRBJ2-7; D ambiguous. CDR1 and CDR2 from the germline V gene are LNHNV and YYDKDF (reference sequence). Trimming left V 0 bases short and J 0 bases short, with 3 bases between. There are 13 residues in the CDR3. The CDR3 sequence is CATSRDLSYEQYF. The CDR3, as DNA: TGTGCCACCAGCAGAGATCTCTCCTACGAGCAGTACTTC.

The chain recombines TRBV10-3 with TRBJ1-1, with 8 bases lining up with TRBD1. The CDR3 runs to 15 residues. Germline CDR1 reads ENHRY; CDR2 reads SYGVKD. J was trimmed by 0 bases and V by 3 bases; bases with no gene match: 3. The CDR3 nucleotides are TGTGCCATCAGTGACAACAGGGGGATGAACACTGAAGCTTTCTTT. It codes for CAISDNRGMNTEAFF.